This TCR beta chain originates from a study of shared clonotypes between healthy human individuals. Assay used: immunoSEQ multiplex PCR; TCRdb lists only in-frame clones, some missing. Of some 2,000,000 clones in the sample, about 94% are singletons; the top ten hold 0.1% to 0.15%. The investigators split CD4+ cells into a CD45RA+ naive subset and a CD45RA-negative memory subset. The source material was naive CD4+ T cells sorted from blood. The subset here: CD45RA+ positively selected. The TCR sequence derives from a man aged 18-30 years in good health.

The CDR3: CASSLEMGRMETQYF. The CDR3 DNA follows: TGTGCCAGCAGCTTAGAGATGGGTAGGATGGAGACCCAGTACTTC. This chain joins TRBV11-1 and TRBJ2-5; D gene unclear. Germline CDR1 and CDR2: SGHAT and FQDESV (reference sequence). Deletions cut 1 base from V and 5 bases from J, with 14 bases between. This CDR3 is 15 amino acids long.